Presented here are 14 T cell receptor beta chains from one specimen sequenced in a study of blood T cell repertoires in COVID-19. Sequenced by immunoSEQ multiplex PCR; TCRdb stores in-frame clones only, minus some. The data hold under 350,000 clones, with more than 75% observed a single time. Sequencing was done on a sample of PBMCs or T cells enriched from blood (not recorded which). The receptors originated from a man between 60 and 75 years old who had recovered from COVID-19.

This chain connects TRBV4-1 to TRBJ2-1; 7 bases agree with TRBD2. V lost 1 base and J lost 8; bases outside the gene matches: 8. This CDR3 is built from 15 residues. The germline V gene encodes CDR1 MGHRA and CDR2 YSYEKL. The CDR3 sequence is CASSQAMTSIYEQFF. DNA for the CDR3: TGCGCCAGCAGCCAAGCGATGACTAGCATCTATGAGCAGTTCTTC.

The genes are TRBV25-1 and TRBJ2-7, with D unclear. Trimming cost V 4 bases and J 2 bases, with 9 bases left between them. Germline values: CDR1 MGHDK, CDR2 SYGVNS. The CDR3 length is 13 residues. The CDR3 region has the DNA TGTGCCAGCAGTGCCTTCCCTGCCTACGAGCAGTACTTC. Residues: CASSAFPAYEQYF.

The chain is built from TRBV6-1 and TRBJ1-1; D is possibly TRBD1 (5 bases). The germline V gene encodes CDR1 MNHNS and CDR2 SASEGT. The CDR3 has 18 residues. Between the trimmed V and J ends, which lost 0 bases and 2 bases, there was a span of 19 bases. This chain's CDR3 is CASSEAVGFRGYNTEAFF. DNA of the CDR3: TGTGCCAGCAGTGAAGCGGTTGGGTTTCGGGGGTACAACACTGAAGCTTTCTTT.

CDR3 sequence (DNA): TGTGCCAGTAGTATCGGGAACTACTATGGCTACACCTTC. It codes for CASSIGNYYGYTF. This chain uses TRBV19 with TRBJ1-2; D is unclear. CDR3 length equals 13 residues. The germline V gene encodes CDR1 LNHDA and CDR2 SQIVND (reference sequence). The V and J ends lost 3 bases and 3 bases respectively, with 8 bases between them.

There are a few counts of this clone. The chain links TRBV13 to TRBJ1-3; 7 bases are shared with TRBD1. V dropped 6 bases and J dropped 5; count of bases not matched to a gene: 7. The CDR3 totals 14 residues. Germline V gene sequence: CDR1 PRHDT, CDR2 FYEKMQ (reference sequence). In DNA form, the CDR3 reads TGTGCCAGCAGAGACAGGGTGGCAAGAAACACCATATATTTT. It specifies CASRDRVARNTIYF. The entire variable domain, with the rest obtained from reference TRBV13 and TRBJ1-3, is as follows: AAGVIQSPRHLIKEKRETATLKCYPIPRHDTVYWYQQGPGQDPQFLISFYEKMQSDKGSIPDRFSAQQFSDYHSELNMSSLELGDSALYFCASRDRVARNTIYFGEGSWLTVV.

This CDR3 reads CASRPQGAQRTEAFF. DNA of the CDR3: TGTGCCAGCAGACCACAGGGAGCTCAGAGGACTGAAGCTTTCTTT. V and J are TRBV7-9 and TRBJ1-1; D perhaps matches TRBD1 (6 bases). The V end was cut by 6 bases, the J end by 5 bases, with 19 bases between. Germline CDR1 reads SEHNR; CDR2 reads FQNEAQ (reference sequence). This CDR3 comprises 15 residues.

The gene calls are TRBV30 and TRBJ1-1, with D unresolved. V lost 4 bases and J 5 bases, leaving 8 bases between the germline ends. The CDR3 has 11 amino acids. The germline gives CDR1 GTSNPN, CDR2 SVGIG (reference sequence). In DNA form, the CDR3 reads TGTGCCTGGATACGGGTGACTGAAGCTTTCTTT. Residues: CAWIRVTEAFF.

V is TRBV9 and J is TRBJ2-7; TRBD2 matches 8 bases. CDR3 length equals 17 residues. The ends lost 0 bases at V and 2 bases at J; junction bases unmatched: 10. Per germline, CDR1 SGDLS and CDR2 YYNGEE. CDR3 loop: CASSVDPGGGAPYEQYF. CDR3 nucleotides: TGTGCCAGCAGCGTAGACCCGGGGGGGGGAGCTCCCTACGAGCAGTACTTC.

This clone was recorded only once. The J gene is TRBJ2-1, the V gene TRBV29-1; no reliable D call. Germline loops: CDR1 SQVTM, CDR2 ANQGSEA. The CDR3 loop spans 13 amino acids. V was cut by 6 bases and J by 6 bases, with 15 bases left in between. The CDR3 protein is CSVRWLVVNEQFF. CDR3 coding DNA: TGCAGCGTAAGATGGCTAGTTGTCAATGAGCAGTTCTTC.

Details on this clone: The same CDR3 can be traced to other DNA sequences in this sample. This chain joins TRBV27 and TRBJ2-2; D might be TRBD2 (6 bases). The V end was cut by 1 base, the J end by 5 bases, with 8 bases between. The CDR3 is 14 residues long. CDR1 MNHEY and CDR2 SMNVEV come from the germline V gene (reference sequence). The CDR3 DNA reads TGTGCCAGCAGTTTATTGGGGGGAACCGGGGAGCTGTTTTTT. As protein: CASSLLGGTGELFF.

This clone has a single count. V usage is TRBV27 and J usage is TRBJ1-3; 7 nucleotides align to TRBD1. From germline, CDR1 is MNHEY and CDR2 SMNVEV (reference sequence). This CDR3 has 14 amino acids. Trimming removed 4 bases from V and 10 bases from J; junction bases left unmatched: 10. CDR3: CASSSPRQGRTIYF. As DNA, the CDR3 is TGTGCCAGCAGTTCCCCCAGACAGGGTAGGACCATATATTTT.

This chain connects TRBV5-5 to TRBJ1-2; D is undetermined. This CDR3 contains 14 residues. The V and J ends lost 0 bases and 6 bases respectively, with 12 bases between them. Germline V lookup: CDR1 SGHKS, CDR2 YYEKEE (reference sequence). CDR3: CASSLGKTVDGYTF. The CDR3 nucleotides are TGTGCCAGCAGCTTGGGTAAAACGGTCGATGGCTACACCTTC.

The chain couples TRBV4-1 to TRBJ2-3; maybe TRBD2 (6 bases). The CDR3 spans 17 residues. Deletions cut 0 bases from V and 0 bases from J, with 13 bases between. From germline, CDR1 is MGHRA and CDR2 YSYEKL. The CDR3 bases are TGCGCCAGCAGCCAAGACCCTCGCGGGGAAAGCACAGATACGCAGTATTTT. Translating it yields CASSQDPRGESTDTQYF.

The chain uses TRBV6-2 or TRBV6-3 and TRBJ2-7; 13 bases agree with TRBD2. With V trimmed by 6 bases and J by 6 bases, 5 bases remained unmatched. This CDR3 has 14 amino acids. Germline V gene lookup returns CDR1 MNHEY and CDR2 SVGEGT. The CDR3, as DNA: TGTGCCAGCAGCCGAGGACTAGCGGGAGTCGAGCAGTACTTC. It encodes CASSRGLAGVEQYF.